This TCR beta chain was identified during a study of identifying expanded T cells in peripheral blood. Regarding the study as a whole: Two-week clone count variance significantly increased as total template count grew. Over approximately two and four weeks, about 15 and 19 clones changed, versus approximately 1.2 between replicates.

Repertoires were generated with immunoSEQ multiplex PCR, while TCRdb's copy carries only in-frame clones and drops some. The profile shows 70,000 to 95,000 clones, around 90% of them singletons. Trimming took 4 bases from V and 5 from J, leaving 13 bases between them. The CDR3 extends over 13 amino acids. Germline lookup yields CDR1 GTSNPN and CDR2 SVGIG (reference sequence). Healthy donors had no documented immune events, such as infections, while sampled. A note on this clone: What it binds is not known.

The material sequenced was blood. This receptor was taken from a person aged 18 to 75 in good health. The chain links TRBV30 to TRBJ2-3; tentatively, D is TRBD2 (5 bases). In DNA, the CDR3 is TGTGCCTGGACGGGGAACGGGGAAGATACGCAGTATTTT. This gives the protein CAWTGNGEDTQYF.